Below are 11 T cell receptor beta chains sequenced from a single sample in a study of blood T cells in healthy people across ages. Then a second PCR, running about 6 to 12 cycles, was carried out with a sample-barcoded 5' primer and a J-beta primer mix. In TCRdb, the 5' RACE reads were re-called with MiXCR into one record per CDR3 protein. Of about 1.1 million distinct CDR3 sequences listed, roughly two fifths are singletons. The sample was blood. Receptors were obtained from a young man in good health.

A few counts support this clonotype. The CDR3 DNA follows: TGTGCCAGCTCACCACCTGGACAGGTATTTGGTACGCAGTATTTT. It yields the protein CASSPPGQVFGTQYF. The rearrangement uses TRBV18 and TRBJ2-3, with TRBD1 matching 7 bases. Germline CDR1 and CDR2: KGHSH and LQKENI. With V trimmed by 0 bases and J by 8 bases, 8 bases remained unmatched. The CDR3 totals 15 residues.

The genes are TRBV20-1 and TRBJ1-2; possibly TRBD1 for D (6 bases). Trimming took 4 bases from V and 4 from J, leaving 13 bases between them. Germline V lookup: CDR1 DFQATT, CDR2 SNEGSKA (reference sequence). CDR3 length: 13 amino acids. The CDR3 sequence: CSATLDSLYGYTF. CDR3 in DNA: TGCAGTGCTACCCTGGACAGCCTCTATGGCTACACCTTC.

V gene TRBV6-5 combines with J gene TRBJ1-5, with D uncertain. The CDR3 spans 14 residues. Germline lookup yields CDR1 MNHEY and CDR2 SVGAGI. V was cut by 2 bases and J by 5 bases, with 10 bases left in between. CDR3 DNA: TGTGCCAGCAGTTACGCTGGCTACCATCAGCCCCAGCATTTT. It specifies CASSYAGYHQPQHF.

V usage is TRBV7-9 and J usage is TRBJ2-1; tentatively, D is TRBD1 (6 bases). The CDR3 contains 15 residues. Trimming left V 3 bases short and J 5 bases short, with 14 bases between. Germline V lookup: CDR1 SEHNR, CDR2 FQNEAQ (reference sequence). The chain's CDR3 is CASSFRTVDHNEQFF. For the CDR3, the DNA is TGTGCCAGCAGCTTTCGGACAGTTGACCACAATGAGCAGTTCTTC.

This clonotype was picked up a small number of times. This chain connects TRBV11-2 to TRBJ2-1; 8 bases are shared with TRBD2. CDR1 and CDR2 from the germline V gene are SGHAT and FQNNGV. V lost 1 base and J lost 4; bases outside the gene matches: 6. The CDR3 is 16 amino acids. The CDR3 loop reads CASSLGAGGHYNEQFF. The CDR3 region has the DNA TGTGCCAGCAGCTTAGGTGCGGGGGGCCATTACAATGAGCAGTTCTTC.

The chain employs TRBV3-1 and TRBJ2-3; TRBD2 aligns across 8 bases. Germline CDR1 is LGHDT and CDR2 is YNNKEL (reference sequence). The CDR3 extends over 16 amino acids. With 6 bases clipped from V and 1 base from J, the junction kept 9 bases outside the gene matches. CDR3 DNA sequence: TGTGCCAGCAGTATGGTAGCGGGGCGGCGCACAGATACGCAGTATTTT. It codes for CASSMVAGRRTDTQYF.

CDR3 sequence reads: CASSLGQGREFQETQYF. The CDR3 region has the DNA TGTGCCAGCAGCCTAGGACAGGGCCGAGAATTTCAAGAGACCCAGTACTTC. This rearrangement joins TRBV6-2 or TRBV6-3 to TRBJ2-5; 8 bases are shared with TRBD1. V shed 6 bases, J shed 2 bases, and the junction held 14 bases outside the gene matches. CDR3 length: 17 amino acids. Germline CDR1 reads MNHEY; CDR2 reads SVGEGT.

This clonotype has only a few counts. CDR3 region: CSARDLQGSYEQYF. The CDR3 nucleotides are TGCAGTGCTAGAGATCTTCAGGGTTCGTACGAGCAGTACTTC. The V and J genes are TRBV20-1 and TRBJ2-7; tentatively, D is TRBD1 (5 bases). Germline lookup yields CDR1 DFQATT and CDR2 SNEGSKA (reference sequence). Trimming removed 0 bases from V and 4 bases from J, with 13 bases in between. This CDR3 contains 14 residues.

This clonotype was seen only a few times. The rearrangement links TRBV6-2 or TRBV6-3 to TRBJ1-2; TRBD1 is a possible D gene (5 bases). V was cut by 0 bases and J by 3 bases, with 20 bases left in between. The germline V gene has CDR1 MNHEY and CDR2 SVGEGT. The CDR3 has 18 residues. In nucleotides, the CDR3 is TGTGCCAGCAGTTACTCGGACCGTTACTTGACAGACTACTATGGCTACACCTTC. Protein: CASSYSDRYLTDYYGYTF.

The chain employs TRBV20-1 and TRBJ1-5; weak D call: TRBD1 (6 bases). This CDR3 has 14 residues. The germline V and J ends were trimmed by 2 bases and 3 bases, with 11 bases remaining between them. Germline CDR1 DFQATT, CDR2 SNEGSKA (reference sequence). This CDR3 is CSARWQGYNQPQHF. The CDR3, as DNA: TGCAGTGCTAGATGGCAGGGGTACAATCAGCCCCAGCATTTT.

The chain links TRBV25-1 to TRBJ1-1; D is perhaps TRBD1 (6 bases). The CDR3 extends over 17 amino acids. In germline, CDR1 is MGHDK, CDR2 SYGVNS. V was cut by 2 bases and J by 5 bases, with 21 bases left in between. The CDR3 is CASSEGPGRGEKTEAFF. CDR3 bases: TGTGCCAGCAGTGAAGGGCCGGGCAGGGGTGAAAAAACTGAAGCTTTCTTT.